This is a list of T cell receptor beta chains from one sample in a study of cytomegalovirus exposure and HLA in healthy donors. Produced via immunoSEQ multiplex PCR; TCRdb's table is partial and in-frame only. The sample has 230,000 or so clones, approximately 91% seen once. The sequenced material came from PBMCs. These receptor sequences come from a girl under 10 years old in good health and CMV-seronegative. Both conserved end residues are part of each CDR3. D genes are given only for firm matches. The listing skips clone size in some rows; elsewhere it reads once, few, many or a size class.

v_gene,abundance,j_gene,d_gene,CDR3aa,CDR3nt
TRBV6-1,-,TRBJ2-2,TRBD2,CASSALAGGPANTGELFF,TGTGCCAGCAGTGCGCTAGCGGGGGGGCCAGCGAACACCGGGGAGCTGTTTTTT
TRBV19,-,TRBJ2-7,TRBD1,CASSISVAGGTEQYF,TGTGCCAGTAGTATTTCAGTGGCAGGGGGCACCGAGCAGTACTTC
TRBV11-2,-,TRBJ2-3,-,CASSYGRDTLSKQYF,TGTGCCAGCAGCTATGGCCGGGACACCTTAAGTAAGCAGTATTTT
TRBV6-6,-,TRBJ1-4,TRBD1,CAGRTGENEKLFF,TGTGCCGGGCGGACAGGGGAGAATGAAAAACTGTTTTTT
TRBV6-5,-,TRBJ2-7,TRBD2,CASRLTSGPTYEQYF,TGTGCCAGCAGGCTCACTAGCGGGCCCACCTACGAGCAGTACTTC
TRBV6-1,-,TRBJ2-3,-,CASSEAPDAGSGISDTTDTQYF,TGTGCCAGCAGTGAAGCGCCCGACGCGGGGAGTGGAATAAGTGATACCACAGATACGCAGTATTTT
TRBV10-2,-,TRBJ1-1,-,CASSEQGLDFF,TGCGCCAGCAGTGAACAGGGTCTTGATTTCTTT
TRBV4-2,-,TRBJ2-7,-,CASSQPLQGKEVYEQYF,TGTGCCAGCAGCCAACCATTACAGGGAAAAGAAGTCTACGAGCAGTACTTC
TRBV5-1,-,TRBJ1-3,TRBD1,CASSPGQVGNTIYF,TGCGCCAGCAGCCCGGGACAGGTTGGAAACACCATATATTTT
TRBV18,-,TRBJ2-1,-,CASSPLPQLGGHYNEQFF,TGTGCCAGCTCACCACTCCCCCAGCTCGGAGGGCACTACAATGAGCAGTTCTTC
TRBV29-1,-,TRBJ2-6,TRBD1,CSVRTGALSGANVLTF,TGCAGCGTCAGGACAGGGGCCCTCTCTGGGGCCAACGTCCTGACTTTC
TRBV5-6,-,TRBJ2-7,-,CASSLPTGSLYEQYF,TGTGCCAGCAGCTTGCCTACGGGTTCCCTCTACGAGCAGTACTTC
TRBV15,-,TRBJ2-2,TRBD1,CATSDRDRRLPGELFF,TGTGCCACCAGCGACCGGGACAGGCGCTTACCCGGGGAGCTGTTTTTT
TRBV13,-,TRBJ1-1,-,CASSLVAVTTEAFF,TGTGCCAGCAGCTTAGTCGCGGTGACCACTGAAGCTTTCTTT
TRBV18,-,TRBJ1-1,-,CASSLQGGEAFF,TGTGCCAGCTCACTTCAGGGCGGTGAAGCTTTCTTT
TRBV27,-,TRBJ2-7,TRBD1,CASSLGQGSEQYF,TGTGCCAGCAGTCTGGGACAGGGATCCGAGCAGTACTTC
TRBV5-8,-,TRBJ2-3,TRBD1,CASSWDRGHSTDTQYF,TGTGCCAGCAGCTGGGACAGGGGGCACAGCACAGATACGCAGTATTTT
TRBV29-1,-,TRBJ2-1,-,CSVEGRVGGNEQFF,TGCAGCGTTGAAGGCAGGGTTGGTGGGAATGAGCAGTTCTTC
TRBV9,-,TRBJ1-2,-,CAPPGEDYGYTF,TGTGCCCCCCCCGGGGAAGACTATGGCTACACCTTC
TRBV15,-,TRBJ2-5,TRBD2,CATSRDLLAGRKETQYF,TGTGCCACCAGCAGAGATTTGCTAGCCGGGAGGAAAGAGACCCAGTACTTC
TRBV27,-,TRBJ2-5,-,CASSSGQQETQYF,TGTGCCAGCAGTTCCGGACAGCAAGAGACCCAGTACTTC
TRBV9,-,TRBJ2-3,TRBD2,CASSVGGGTVSDTQYF,TGTGCCAGCAGCGTCGGCGGGGGGACGGTTAGTGATACGCAGTATTTT
TRBV7-2,-,TRBJ2-5,TRBD2,CASSFEASGGKETQYF,TGTGCCAGCAGCTTTGAGGCTAGCGGGGGGAAAGAGACCCAGTACTTC
TRBV14,-,TRBJ2-7,-,CASSQASSGSEF,TGTGCCAGCAGCCAAGCCTCAAGTGGCAGCGAATTC
TRBV7-9,once,TRBJ1-2,TRBD1,CASSTHTGDGYTF,TGTGCCAGCAGCACCCACACAGGGGATGGCTACACCTTC
TRBV5-1,-,TRBJ2-7,TRBD1,CASSAGDSVREQYF,TGCGCCAGCAGCGCCGGGGACAGTGTTCGCGAGCAGTACTTC
TRBV27,-,TRBJ1-6,-,CASSKGAWTYDSPLHF,TGTGCCAGCAGTAAAGGGGCCTGGACATACGACTCACCCCTCCACTTT
TRBV13,-,TRBJ2-3,-,CASTSGGDTQYF,TGTGCCAGCACCTCGGGTGGAGATACGCAGTATTTT
TRBV18,-,TRBJ1-1,TRBD1,CASSLGTGLNTEAFF,TGTGCCAGCTCACTTGGGACAGGGTTGAACACTGAAGCTTTCTTT
TRBV6-6,-,TRBJ2-5,-,CASSWVTGRAGETQYF,TGTGCCAGCAGTTGGGTAACAGGGAGAGCTGGGGAGACCCAGTACTTC
TRBV2,-,TRBJ1-5,-,CASSSFVNQPQHF,TGTGCCAGCAGCTCCTTTGTCAATCAGCCCCAGCATTTT
TRBV5-4,once,TRBJ2-7,TRBD1,CASSQGTDPAYEQYF,TGTGCCAGCAGCCAAGGGACAGATCCCGCCTACGAGCAGTACTTC
TRBV28,once,TRBJ1-3,-,CASNRLTGNTIYF,TGTGCCAGCAATCGCCTAACTGGAAACACCATATATTTT
TRBV7-2,-,TRBJ1-3,-,CASSSPLQVSGNTIYF,TGTGCCAGCAGCTCTCCTCTGCAGGTCTCTGGAAACACCATATATTTT
TRBV28,-,TRBJ2-1,TRBD2,CASSFGLAGSNEQFF,TGTGCCAGCAGTTTCGGACTAGCAGGTTCCAATGAGCAGTTCTTC
TRBV27,-,TRBJ2-1,-,CASSLSVIFQLNEQFF,TGTGCCAGCAGTTTATCGGTCATCTTTCAACTCAATGAGCAGTTCTTC
TRBV7-6,-,TRBJ2-3,-,CASSFGGTSTDTQYF,TGTGCCAGCAGCTTCGGCGGAACTAGCACAGATACGCAGTATTTT
TRBV2,-,TRBJ2-1,TRBD2,CASSRSGDNEQFF,TGTGCCAGCTCTCGGAGCGGGGACAATGAGCAGTTCTTC
TRBV6-1,-,TRBJ2-1,TRBD2,CASSEAGGRAAYNEQFF,TGTGCCAGCAGTGAAGCAGGCGGGAGGGCCGCGTACAATGAGCAGTTCTTC
TRBV29-1,-,TRBJ1-1,TRBD1,CSVTAPGQVNTEAFF,TGCAGCGTCACCGCCCCGGGACAGGTGAACACTGAAGCTTTCTTT
TRBV9,-,TRBJ2-1,-,CASSPHREGEQFF,TGTGCCAGCAGCCCGCACAGGGAAGGTGAGCAGTTCTTC
TRBV4-1,-,TRBJ1-3,-,CASSQGEVGNTIYF,TGCGCCAGCAGCCAAGGAGAGGTGGGAAACACCATATATTTT
TRBV30,-,TRBJ2-1,TRBD2,CAWSVGTRTRNEQFF,TGTGCCTGGAGTGTCGGGACTAGGACTAGGAATGAGCAGTTCTTC
TRBV28,-,TRBJ1-2,-,CASSQSGLSEGYTF,TGTGCCAGCAGCCAGTCGGGACTAAGCGAGGGCTACACCTTC